The entry below describes one T cell receptor beta chain. The data derive from a study of blood T cell repertoires in COVID-19. Study in general: The study drew acute and convalescent COVID-19 samples from the United States, Italy and Spain.

Per the original methods: Amplification with reference gene primers provided the estimates of nucleated cell counts. The data were produced by immunoSEQ multiplex PCR, yet TCRdb's version contains in-frame clones alone and is incomplete. V, J and clone size derive from that table, while D and trimming were established from the DNA sequence. This table has 250,000 to 350,000 clones, roughly 89% appearing once. Trimming stripped 3 bases from V and 4 bases from J, with 16 bases between. CDR1 and CDR2 from the germline V gene are SGHTA and FQGNSA. This CDR3 has 16 residues. Sequencing input: peripheral blood. This chain links TRBV7-2 with TRBJ1-5; D possibly corresponds to TRBD1 (6 bases). This TCR was recovered from a woman aged 25 to 45 with active or convalescent COVID-19. For the CDR3, the DNA is TGTGCCAGCAGCTTTCGGGACACTATTGGGAATCAGCCCCAGCATTTT. Protein: CASSFRDTIGNQPQHF. The whole variable domain, filled in from reference TRBV7-2 and TRBJ1-5, reads GAGVSQSPSNKVTEKGKDVELRCDPISGHTALYWYRQSLGQGLEFLIYFQGNSAPDKSGLPSDRFSAERTGGSVSTLTIQRTQQEDSAVYLCASSFRDTIGNQPQHFGDGTRLSIL.